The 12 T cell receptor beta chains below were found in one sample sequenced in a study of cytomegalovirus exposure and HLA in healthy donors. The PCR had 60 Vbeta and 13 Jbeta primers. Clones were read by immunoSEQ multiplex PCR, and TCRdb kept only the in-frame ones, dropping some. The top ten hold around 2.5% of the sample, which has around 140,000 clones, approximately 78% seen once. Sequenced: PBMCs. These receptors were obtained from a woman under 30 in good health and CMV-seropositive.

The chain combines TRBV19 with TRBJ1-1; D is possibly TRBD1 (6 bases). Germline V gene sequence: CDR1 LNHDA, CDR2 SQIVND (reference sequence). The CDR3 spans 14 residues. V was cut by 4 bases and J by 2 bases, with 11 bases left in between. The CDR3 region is CASSKDRSNTEAFF. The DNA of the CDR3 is TGTGCCAGTAGTAAGGACAGATCCAACACTGAAGCTTTCTTT.

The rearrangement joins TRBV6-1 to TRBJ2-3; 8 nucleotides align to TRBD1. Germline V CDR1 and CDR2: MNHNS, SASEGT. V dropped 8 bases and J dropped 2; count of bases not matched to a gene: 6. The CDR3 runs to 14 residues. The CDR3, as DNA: TGTGCCAGCCGAAAGACAGGGGACACAGATACGCAGTATTTT. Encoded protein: CASRKTGDTDTQYF.

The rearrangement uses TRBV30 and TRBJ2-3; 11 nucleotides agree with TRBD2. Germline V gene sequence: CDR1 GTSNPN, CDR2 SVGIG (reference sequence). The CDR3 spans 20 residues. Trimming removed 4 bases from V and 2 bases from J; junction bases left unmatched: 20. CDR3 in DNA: TGTGCCTGGAAAGGGGGCGTGGTAGCGGGGGGGCCGAGGGTCACAGATACGCAGTATTTT. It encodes CAWKGGVVAGGPRVTDTQYF.

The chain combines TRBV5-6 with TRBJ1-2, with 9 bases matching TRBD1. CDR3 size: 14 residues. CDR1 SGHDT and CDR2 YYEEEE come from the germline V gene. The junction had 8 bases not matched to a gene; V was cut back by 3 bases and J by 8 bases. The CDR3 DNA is TGTGCCAGCAGCTCCGGACAGGGGTCTCTGGGCTACACCTTC. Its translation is CASSSGQGSLGYTF.

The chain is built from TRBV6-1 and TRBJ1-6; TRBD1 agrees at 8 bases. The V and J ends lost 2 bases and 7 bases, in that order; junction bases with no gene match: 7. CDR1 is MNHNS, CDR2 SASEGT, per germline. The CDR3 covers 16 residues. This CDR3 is CASSESGQGGNSPLHF. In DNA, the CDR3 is TGTGCCAGCAGTGAAAGTGGACAGGGAGGCAATTCACCCCTCCACTTT.

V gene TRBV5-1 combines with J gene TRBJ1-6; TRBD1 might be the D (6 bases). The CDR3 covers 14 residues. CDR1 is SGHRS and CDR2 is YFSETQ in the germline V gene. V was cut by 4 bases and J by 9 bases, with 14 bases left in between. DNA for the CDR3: TGCGCCAGCAGCCTCCAGGGGAGTCGTTCACCCCTCCACTTT. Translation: CASSLQGSRSPLHF.

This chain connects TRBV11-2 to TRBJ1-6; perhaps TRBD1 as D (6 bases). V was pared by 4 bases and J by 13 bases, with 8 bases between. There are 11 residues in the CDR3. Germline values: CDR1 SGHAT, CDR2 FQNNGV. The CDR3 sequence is CASSSGVPLHF. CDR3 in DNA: TGTGCCAGCAGCTCAGGGGTCCCCCTCCACTTT.

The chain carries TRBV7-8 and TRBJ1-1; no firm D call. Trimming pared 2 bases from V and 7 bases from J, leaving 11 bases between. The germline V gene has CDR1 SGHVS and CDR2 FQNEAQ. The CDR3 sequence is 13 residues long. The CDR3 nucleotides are TGTGCCAGCAGCTTACTGGACGGGGTTGAAGCTTTCTTT. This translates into CASSLLDGVEAFF.

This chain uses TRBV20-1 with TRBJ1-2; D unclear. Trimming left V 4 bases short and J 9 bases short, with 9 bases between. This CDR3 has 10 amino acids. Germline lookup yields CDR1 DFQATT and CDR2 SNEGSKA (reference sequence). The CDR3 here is CSATIDSYTF. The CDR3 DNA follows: TGCAGTGCTACGATTGACAGCTACACCTTC.

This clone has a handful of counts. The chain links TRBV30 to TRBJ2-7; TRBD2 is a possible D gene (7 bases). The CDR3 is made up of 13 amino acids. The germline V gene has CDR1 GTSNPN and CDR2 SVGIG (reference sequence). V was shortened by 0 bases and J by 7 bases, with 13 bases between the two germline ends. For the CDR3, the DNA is TGTGCCTGGAGTGTTGGGGGGGCGGATGAGCAGTACTTC. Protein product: CAWSVGGADEQYF.

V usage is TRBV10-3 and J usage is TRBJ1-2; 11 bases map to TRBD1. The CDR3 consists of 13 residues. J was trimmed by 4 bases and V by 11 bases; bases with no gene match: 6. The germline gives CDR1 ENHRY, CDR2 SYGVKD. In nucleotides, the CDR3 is TGTGCCGGGGGGACAGGGGGTATCTATGGCTACACCTTC. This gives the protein CAGGTGGIYGYTF.

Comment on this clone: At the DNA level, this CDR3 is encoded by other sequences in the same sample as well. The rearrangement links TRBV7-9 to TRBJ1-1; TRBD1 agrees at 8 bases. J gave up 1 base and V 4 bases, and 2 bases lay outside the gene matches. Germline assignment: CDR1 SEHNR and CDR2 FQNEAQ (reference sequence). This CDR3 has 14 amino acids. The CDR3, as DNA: TGTGCCAGCAGCTACGGGACAGGGAACACTGAAGCTTTCTTT. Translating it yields CASSYGTGNTEAFF.